A selection of T cell receptor beta chains follows, all from one sample in a study of neoadjuvant anti-PD-1 for oral cavity cancer. Assay: immunoSEQ multiplex PCR; the TCRdb copy retains only in-frame clones and omits some. The data hold 7,000 or so clones, with 45% observed a single time. This specimen consisted of tumor tissue, obtained before nivolumab (anti-PD-1) treatment. The receptors were gathered from a person aged 40-85 years with oral cavity squamous cell carcinoma. Each CDR3 is given with its conserved first and last residue. Each record gives: V gene, clone size, D gene, J gene, CDR3 DNA, CDR3 protein. D genes are given only for firm matches. Size is stated for part of the rows, as once, few or many counts, or as a class when the clone is expanded.

v_gene: TRBV28; abundance: .; d_gene: TRBD1; j_gene: TRBJ2-3; CDR3nt: TGTGCCAGCAGTTTGTCCGGGACAGGGGACACAGATACGCAGTATTTT; CDR3aa: CASSLSGTGDTDTQYF
v_gene: TRBV10-1; abundance: .; d_gene: .; j_gene: TRBJ2-5; CDR3nt: TGCGCCAGCAGTGAGTCTGGGGGGTTGGAGACCCAGTACTTC; CDR3aa: CASSESGGLETQYF
v_gene: TRBV18; abundance: few; d_gene: TRBD1; j_gene: TRBJ1-1; CDR3nt: TGTGCCAGCTCTCGACAGGGGAACACTGAAGCTTTCTTT; CDR3aa: CASSRQGNTEAFF
v_gene: TRBV2; abundance: few; d_gene: .; j_gene: TRBJ2-2; CDR3nt: TGTGCCAGCAGTGAAGGGAGCGGGGAGCTGTTTTTT; CDR3aa: CASSEGSGELFF
v_gene: TRBV19; abundance: .; d_gene: TRBD2; j_gene: TRBJ2-4; CDR3nt: TGTGCCAGTAGTATCAAGCGGGGGCAGGGAAACATTCAGTACTTC; CDR3aa: CASSIKRGQGNIQYF
v_gene: TRBV12-5; abundance: few; d_gene: .; j_gene: TRBJ1-4; CDR3nt: TGTGCTAGTGGTCCGCCCGGGCCCTATGTGAAAAAACTGTTTTTT; CDR3aa: CASGPPGPYVKKLFF
v_gene: TRBV5-5; abundance: once; d_gene: .; j_gene: TRBJ2-3; CDR3nt: TGTGCCAGCAGCTGGACCCGGGACGTCCCTAGCACAGATACGCAGTATTTT; CDR3aa: CASSWTRDVPSTDTQYF
v_gene: TRBV15; abundance: .; d_gene: .; j_gene: TRBJ2-7; CDR3nt: TGTGCCACCAGCAGAGATCGACGGGCGGGCGAGCAGTACTTC; CDR3aa: CATSRDRRAGEQYF
v_gene: TRBV28; abundance: .; d_gene: .; j_gene: TRBJ2-7; CDR3nt: TGTGCCAGCACAAGTCAGGGGCGCGAGCAGTACTTC; CDR3aa: CASTSQGREQYF
v_gene: TRBV7-9; abundance: .; d_gene: .; j_gene: TRBJ1-1; CDR3nt: TGTGCCAGCAGCACTCTGGGTAACACTGAAGCTTTCTTT; CDR3aa: CASSTLGNTEAFF
v_gene: TRBV7-9; abundance: .; d_gene: .; j_gene: TRBJ2-2; CDR3nt: TGTGCCAGCAGCGACAATACTAAGCAGAACACCGGGGAGCTGTTTTTT; CDR3aa: CASSDNTKQNTGELFF
v_gene: TRBV7-2; abundance: .; d_gene: TRBD1; j_gene: TRBJ2-2; CDR3nt: TGTGCCAGCAGGGAAGGGACAGGGTATACCGGGGAGCTGTTTTTT; CDR3aa: CASREGTGYTGELFF
v_gene: TRBV18; abundance: medium-sized; d_gene: TRBD1; j_gene: TRBJ2-7; CDR3nt: TGTGCCAGCTCATTCGGACAGGGGGACGAGCAGTACTTC; CDR3aa: CASSFGQGDEQYF
v_gene: TRBV27; abundance: .; d_gene: TRBD2; j_gene: TRBJ2-1; CDR3nt: TGTGCCAGCAGTCTCCCAGTATTAGCGGGGGGAAAGACCTACAATGAGCAGTTCTTC; CDR3aa: CASSLPVLAGGKTYNEQFF
v_gene: TRBV5-1; abundance: medium-sized; d_gene: .; j_gene: TRBJ2-2; CDR3nt: TGCGCCAGCAGCTTGAAGAACTATGGTACCGGGGAGCTGTTTTTT; CDR3aa: CASSLKNYGTGELFF
v_gene: TRBV2; abundance: few; d_gene: .; j_gene: TRBJ1-3; CDR3nt: TGTGCCAGCAGTGATGGCGCATCGTTCTTCTCTGGAAACACCATATATTTT; CDR3aa: CASSDGASFFSGNTIYF
v_gene: TRBV19; abundance: .; d_gene: .; j_gene: TRBJ2-2; CDR3nt: TGTGCCAGTAGTATCGGTGGAGGAGGGGGCAGCCGGGAGCTGTTTTTT; CDR3aa: CASSIGGGGGSRELFF
v_gene: TRBV19; abundance: .; d_gene: TRBD2; j_gene: TRBJ2-1; CDR3nt: TGTGCCAGTAGTATAGGGCTAGCGGGGAGCGATGAGCAGTTCTTC; CDR3aa: CASSIGLAGSDEQFF